This TCR beta chain was recorded in a study of blood T cell repertoires in COVID-19 (dated by TCRdb to the early 2020s). With regard to the full study: Samples covering the acute and convalescent phases of COVID-19 were provided by collaborators in the United States, Italy and Spain. The material from the prospective study consisted of cDNA or gDNA derived from T cells, B-cell-depleted T cells, or PBMCs. Subjects who had been exposed to COVID-19, were actively infected with it, or had recovered from it provided the deeply sampled blood TCRbeta repertoires that made up the dataset. The repertoires were made available in a free public database intended to serve as a resource for research on the immune response to SARS-CoV-2. The samples were drawn from two sources: the first 160 participants of the ongoing ImmuneRACE study, and over 1,000 subjects contributed by 6 global collaborators. A de-identified subject ID, COVID-19 status, age in years and sex were almost always included in the sample metadata. Where available, HLA class I and class II types were obtained from metadata supplied by the sample provider rather than from assay-based typing. The paper's findings and limits, for the study overall: The quantity of clinical and demographic metadata differed by source and by participant and was supplied without curation.

In the prospective study, participants were roughly 18 to 90 years old, resided in 24 geographic areas of the United States, and were enrolled through a virtual design. In the prospective study, cohorts were assigned on the basis of participant-reported clinical history obtained from a screening survey and a study questionnaire. A participant counted as exposed if, within 2 weeks of entering the study, that participant had been in contact with someone who had a PCR-confirmed or clinician-diagnosed COVID-19 case. In the prospective study, whole blood, serum and a nasopharyngeal or oropharyngeal swab were collected from each participant by mobile phlebotomists. Over a roughly 2-month period, participants in the prospective study had the option of providing additional blood draws and questionnaires. Before DNA extraction, prospective study blood samples were shipped either frozen or at room temperature.

TCRbeta CDR3 regions were amplified from genomic DNA using the immunoSEQ Assay, a bias-controlled multiplex PCR. As for the authors' bioinformatics: Within the assay, amplification of reference gene primers was used to estimate how many nucleated cells each sample contained. To quantify the absolute abundance of each unique TCRbeta CDR3 rearrangement, sequence reads were collapsed and filtered. For each sample, productive Simpson clonality was calculated by taking the square root of Simpson's diversity index across productive rearrangements. TCRdb provides this immuneACCESS table in a form limited to in-frame rearrangements. Some clones are lacking; in checked studies, under half of them reflect an unresolved V gene, and why the rest are absent is not known. V and J calls and clone size are copied from that table; D and trimming were computed from the DNA. The sample data list hundreds of thousands of clones, and 83% of these were observed just once. The ten largest clonotypes hold around 4.6% of the sample.

A note on this clone: Its antigen is not yet known. Per-base qualities were not stored, and no clone one base away is much larger.

Compared with germline, V lacks 0 bases and J lacks 1 base; bases without a gene match: 1. The CDR3 starts with the cysteine, ends with the phenylalanine, and has 16 residues. The sequence is cut down to CDR3 DNA, 48 bases in frame from base 1. Per the germline V gene, ENHRY is the CDR1 and SYGVKD is the CDR2. The sequencing sample was made of PBMCs or T cells enriched from blood (not recorded which). This clonotype originated in a woman aged 50 to 65 who had been exposed to COVID-19. The sequence is built from TRBV10-3 and TRBJ2-2; 8 bases in the middle match TRBD2. The DNA sequence is TGTGCCATCAGTGAGTCCAGCGGGGGGAACACCGGGGAGCTGTTTTTT. It codes for CAISESSGGNTGELFF.